This T cell receptor (beta chain) appears in the sequencing data of a study of cytomegalovirus exposure and HLA in healthy donors. In regard to this clone: Its target is unknown.

Primers for the PCR totalled 60 Vbeta and 13 Jbeta. Assay used: immunoSEQ multiplex PCR; TCRdb lists only in-frame clones, some missing. This sample has about 170,000 clones, with 85% found just once. Whole-study findings and limits: After further analysis at a later stage, some 15,000 TCR beta sequences were associated with HLA alleles at 0.05 false discovery rate. Reports described diagnosis of cytomegalovirus status by the classifier as highly specific and sensitive.

Germline V gene lookup returns CDR1 SGHVS and CDR2 FQNEAQ. This CDR3 has 13 residues. Deletions cut 1 base from V and 2 bases from J, with 6 bases between. This clonotype was sampled from a boy under 10 years old in good health and CMV-seronegative. The sample taken for sequencing was PBMCs. The rearrangement links TRBV7-8 to TRBJ2-7; D not certain. The CDR3 nucleotides are TGTGCCAGCAGCTTAGGGGCTACCTACGAGCAGTACGTC. It codes for CASSLGATYEQYV.